This T cell receptor beta chain emerged from a study of T-cell reconstitution after alpha-beta-depleted transplantation in children. A library of TCRbeta sequences, prepared with unique molecular identifiers, was generated. TCRdb passed the PCR reads through MiXCR, listing each CDR3 protein once. This sample yields 70,000 to 95,000 distinct CDR3 sequences, of which 12% are seen a single time; roughly 13% belongs to the top ten. This clonotype was seen a handful of times. The CDR3 consists of 17 residues. V gave up 0 bases and J gave up 0 bases; unmatched junction bases: 5. The receptor was isolated from a human donor who donated a stem cell graft to a child with inherited bone marrow failure. The chain links TRBV23-1 to TRBJ2-3, with TRBD1 matching 8 bases. TRBV23-1 is an ORF for which the function is uncertain. The sequenced sample was PBMCs from the stem cell graft donor, obtained from the stem cell graft. The CDR3 DNA follows: TGCGCCAGCAGTCAATCAGAGACAGGGGTTAGCACAGATACGCAGTATTTT. This gives the protein CASSQSETGVSTDTQYF.